This TCR beta chain was recovered during a study of radiotherapy plus CTLA-4 blockade in lung cancer. Turning to the study itself: The study recorded objective responses in approximately 19% of patients and disease control in about 30%. Overall study findings and caveats: Expansion in blood of tumor-derived TCR clones was seen after radiotherapy plus ipilimumab. Early clone dynamics of blood T cells, plus interferon-beta, reportedly predicted response best.

Clones were read by immunoSEQ multiplex PCR, and TCRdb kept only the in-frame ones, dropping some. The sample consists of around 100,000 clones, roughly 77% of them appearing once. People whose metastatic non-small-cell lung cancer was chemo-refractory got focal radiation along with CTLA-4 blockade by ipilimumab. In regard to this clone: Its antigen is not identified.

The input for sequencing was peripheral blood, taken from a patient treated with radiotherapy plus ipilimumab. This sequence originates from a human donor with non-small cell lung cancer that progressed on radiotherapy plus ipilimumab. Some clones in this sample may be carry-over from other donors' samples.

The CDR3 protein is CASSIPRYGYTF. The CDR3 region has the DNA TGTGCCAGTAGTATCCCCCGCTATGGCTACACCTTC. V usage is TRBV19 and J usage is TRBJ1-2; D remains ambiguous. The CDR3 totals 12 residues. V was pared by 3 bases and J by 4 bases, with 6 bases between. Per the germline V gene, CDR1 is LNHDA and CDR2 is SQIVND (reference sequence).